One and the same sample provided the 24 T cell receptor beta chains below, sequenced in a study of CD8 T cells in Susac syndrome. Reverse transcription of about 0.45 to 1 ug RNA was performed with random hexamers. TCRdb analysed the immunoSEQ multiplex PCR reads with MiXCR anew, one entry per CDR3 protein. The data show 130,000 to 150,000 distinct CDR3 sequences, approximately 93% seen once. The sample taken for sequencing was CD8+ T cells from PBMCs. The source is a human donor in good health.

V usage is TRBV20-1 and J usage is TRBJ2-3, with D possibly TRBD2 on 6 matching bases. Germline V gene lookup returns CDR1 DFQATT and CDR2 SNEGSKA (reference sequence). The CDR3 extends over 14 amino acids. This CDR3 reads CSAPGRRGTDTQYF. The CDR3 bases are TGCAGCGCACCGGGGAGGCGCGGCACAGATACGCAGTATTTT.

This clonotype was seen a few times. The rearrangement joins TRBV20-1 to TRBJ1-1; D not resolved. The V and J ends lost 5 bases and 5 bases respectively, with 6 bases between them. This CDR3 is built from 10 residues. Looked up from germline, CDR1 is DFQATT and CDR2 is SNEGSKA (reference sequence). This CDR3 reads CSALGTEAFF. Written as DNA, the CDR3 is TGCAGTGCTCTGGGAACTGAAGCTTTCTTT.

CDR3 in amino acids: CSVTPGRYRTDTQYF. For the CDR3, the DNA is TGCAGTGTTACTCCCGGGAGGTACCGCACAGATACGCAGTATTTT. This chain joins TRBV20-1 and TRBJ2-3; 7 nucleotides agree with TRBD2. There are 15 residues in the CDR3. Germline CDR1 is DFQATT and CDR2 is SNEGSKA (reference sequence). J gave up 1 base and V 7 bases, and 11 bases lay outside the gene matches.

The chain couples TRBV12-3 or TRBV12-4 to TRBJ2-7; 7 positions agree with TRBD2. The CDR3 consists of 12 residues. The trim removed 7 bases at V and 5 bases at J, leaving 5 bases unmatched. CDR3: CASNLGGDEQYF. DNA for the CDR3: TGTGCCAGCAATCTGGGAGGGGACGAGCAGTACTTC.

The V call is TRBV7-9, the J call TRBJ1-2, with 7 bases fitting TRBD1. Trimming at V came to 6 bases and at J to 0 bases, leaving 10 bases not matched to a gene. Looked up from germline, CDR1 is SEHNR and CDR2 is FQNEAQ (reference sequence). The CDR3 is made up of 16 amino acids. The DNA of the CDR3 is TGTGCCAGCAGTCCTTGGACAGGTTCCTCTAACTATGGCTACACCTTC. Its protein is CASSPWTGSSNYGYTF. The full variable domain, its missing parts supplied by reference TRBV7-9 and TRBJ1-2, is DTGVSQNPRHKITKRGQNVTFRCDPISEHNRLYWYRQTLGQGPEFLTYFQNEAQLEKSRLLSDRFSAERPKGSFSTLEIQRTEQGDSAMYLCASSPWTGSSNYGYTFGSGTRLTVV.

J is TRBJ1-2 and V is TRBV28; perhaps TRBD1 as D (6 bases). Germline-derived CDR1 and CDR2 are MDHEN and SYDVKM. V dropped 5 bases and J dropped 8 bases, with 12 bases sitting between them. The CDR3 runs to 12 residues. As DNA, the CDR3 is TGTGCCAGCAGTGGGAGGGGGGAAGGCTACACCTTC. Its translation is CASSGRGEGYTF.

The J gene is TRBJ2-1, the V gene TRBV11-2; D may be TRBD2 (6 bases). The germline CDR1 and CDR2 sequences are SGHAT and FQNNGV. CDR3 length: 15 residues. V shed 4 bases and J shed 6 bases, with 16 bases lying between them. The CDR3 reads CASSYGGPLSNEQFF. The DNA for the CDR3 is TGTGCCAGCAGCTATGGAGGGCCTTTATCCAATGAGCAGTTCTTC.

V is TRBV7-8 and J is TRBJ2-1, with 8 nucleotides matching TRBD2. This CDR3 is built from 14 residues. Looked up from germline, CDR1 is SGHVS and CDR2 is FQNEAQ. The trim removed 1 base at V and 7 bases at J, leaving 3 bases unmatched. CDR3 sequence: CASSLGSSGNEQFF. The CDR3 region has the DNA TGTGCCAGCAGCTTAGGCTCTAGCGGGAATGAGCAGTTCTTC.

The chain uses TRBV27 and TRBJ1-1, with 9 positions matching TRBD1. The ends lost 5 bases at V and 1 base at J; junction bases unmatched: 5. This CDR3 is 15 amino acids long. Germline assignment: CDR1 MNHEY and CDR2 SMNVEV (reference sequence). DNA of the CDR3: TGTGCCAGCAGTCTCGGACAGGGGTGGAACACTGAAGCTTTCTTT. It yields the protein CASSLGQGWNTEAFF.

The CDR3 loop is CASSFGGQIYGYTF. The CDR3 DNA follows: TGTGCCAGCAGTTTCGGCGGTCAGATCTATGGCTACACCTTC. The chain recombines TRBV27 with TRBJ1-2; D uncertain. Germline V lookup: CDR1 MNHEY, CDR2 SMNVEV (reference sequence). The CDR3 has 14 residues. Trimming took off 3 bases at V and 4 bases at J, with 12 bases between the two ends.

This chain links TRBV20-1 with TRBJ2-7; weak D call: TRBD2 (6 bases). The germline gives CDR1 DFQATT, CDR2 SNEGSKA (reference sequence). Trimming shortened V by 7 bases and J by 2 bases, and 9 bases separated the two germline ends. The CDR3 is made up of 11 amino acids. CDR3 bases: TGCAGTGTAGCGGATGCCTACGAGCAGTACTTC. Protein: CSVADAYEQYF.

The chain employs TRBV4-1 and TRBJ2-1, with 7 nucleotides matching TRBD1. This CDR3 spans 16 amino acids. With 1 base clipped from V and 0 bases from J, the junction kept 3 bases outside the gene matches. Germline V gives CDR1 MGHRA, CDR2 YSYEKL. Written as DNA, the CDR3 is TGCGCCAGCAGCCAAGTAACAGGGGCCTCCTACAATGAGCAGTTCTTC. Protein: CASSQVTGASYNEQFF.

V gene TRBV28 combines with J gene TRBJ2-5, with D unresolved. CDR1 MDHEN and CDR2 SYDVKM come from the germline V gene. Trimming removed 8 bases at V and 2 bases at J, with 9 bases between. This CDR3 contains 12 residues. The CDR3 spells CASRTPQETQYF. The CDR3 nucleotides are TGTGCCAGCCGAACCCCGCAAGAGACCCAGTACTTC.

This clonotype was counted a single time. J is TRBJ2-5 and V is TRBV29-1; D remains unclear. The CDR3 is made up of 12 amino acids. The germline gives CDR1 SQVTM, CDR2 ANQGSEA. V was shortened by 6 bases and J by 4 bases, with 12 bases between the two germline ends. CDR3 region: CSVSVWRETQYF. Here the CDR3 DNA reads TGCAGCGTCTCAGTATGGAGAGAGACCCAGTACTTC.

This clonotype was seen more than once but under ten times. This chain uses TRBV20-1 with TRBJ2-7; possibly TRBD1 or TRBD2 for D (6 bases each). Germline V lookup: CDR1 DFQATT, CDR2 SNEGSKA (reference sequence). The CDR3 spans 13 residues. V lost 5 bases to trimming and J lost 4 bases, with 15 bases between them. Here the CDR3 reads CSARGPSSYEQYF. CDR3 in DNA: TGCAGTGCTCGGGGGCCTTCTTCATACGAGCAGTACTTC.

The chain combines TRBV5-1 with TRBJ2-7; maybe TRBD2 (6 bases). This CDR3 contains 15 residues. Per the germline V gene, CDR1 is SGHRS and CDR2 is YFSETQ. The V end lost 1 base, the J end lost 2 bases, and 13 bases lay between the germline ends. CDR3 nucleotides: TGCGCCAGCAGCTTGAACGGGAGTCCCCCCTACGAGCAGTACTTC. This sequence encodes CASSLNGSPPYEQYF.

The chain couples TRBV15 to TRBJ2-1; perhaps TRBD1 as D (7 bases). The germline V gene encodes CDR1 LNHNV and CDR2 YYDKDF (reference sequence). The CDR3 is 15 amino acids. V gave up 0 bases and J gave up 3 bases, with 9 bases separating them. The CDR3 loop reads CATSRDQGGYNEQFF. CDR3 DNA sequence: TGTGCCACCAGCAGAGATCAGGGGGGCTACAATGAGCAGTTCTTC.

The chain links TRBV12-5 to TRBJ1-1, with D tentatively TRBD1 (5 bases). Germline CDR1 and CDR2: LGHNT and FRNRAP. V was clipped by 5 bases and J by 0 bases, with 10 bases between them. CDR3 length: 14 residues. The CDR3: CASGPEGLNTEAFF. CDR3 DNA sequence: TGTGCTAGTGGTCCCGAGGGGCTGAACACTGAAGCTTTCTTT.

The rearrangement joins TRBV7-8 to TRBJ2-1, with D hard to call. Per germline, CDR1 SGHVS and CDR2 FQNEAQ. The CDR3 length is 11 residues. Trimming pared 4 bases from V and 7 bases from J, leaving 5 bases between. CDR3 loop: CASSSQNEQFF. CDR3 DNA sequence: TGTGCCAGCAGCTCCCAAAATGAGCAGTTCTTC. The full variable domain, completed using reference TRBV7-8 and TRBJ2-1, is GAGVSQSPRYKVAKRGQDVALRCDPISGHVSLFWYQQALGQGPEFLTYFQNEAQLDKSGLPSDRFFAERPEGSVSTLKIQRTQQEDSAVYLCASSSQNEQFFGPGTRLTVL.

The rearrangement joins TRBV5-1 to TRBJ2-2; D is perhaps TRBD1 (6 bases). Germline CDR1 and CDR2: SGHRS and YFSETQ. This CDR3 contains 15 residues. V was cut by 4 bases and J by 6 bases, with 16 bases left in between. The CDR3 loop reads CASSAWQGLSGELFF. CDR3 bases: TGCGCCAGCAGCGCGTGGCAGGGGTTGTCCGGGGAGCTGTTTTTT.

The CDR3 region has the DNA TGTGCCATCAGGGGGGAGCTATCTGGGGCCAACGTCCTGACTTTC. Its protein is CAIRGELSGANVLTF. The rearrangement joins TRBV2 to TRBJ2-6, with D maybe TRBD1 (7 bases). In germline, CDR1 is SNHLY, CDR2 FYNNEI. This CDR3 region has 15 residues. V shed 10 bases and J shed 1 base, with 14 bases lying between them.

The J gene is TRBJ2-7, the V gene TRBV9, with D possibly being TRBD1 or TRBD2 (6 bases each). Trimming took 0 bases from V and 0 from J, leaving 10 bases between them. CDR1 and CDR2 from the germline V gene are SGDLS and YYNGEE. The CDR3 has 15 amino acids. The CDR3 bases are TGTGCCAGCAGCGTAGCCGGGGGCGCCTCCTACGAGCAGTACTTC. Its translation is CASSVAGGASYEQYF.

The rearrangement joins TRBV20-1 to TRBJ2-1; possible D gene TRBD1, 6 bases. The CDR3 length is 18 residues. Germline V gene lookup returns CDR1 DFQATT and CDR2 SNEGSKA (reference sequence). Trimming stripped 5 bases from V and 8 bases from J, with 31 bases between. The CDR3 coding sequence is TGCAGTGCTCAAAATAAGGACAGCGCCCGATCCCTCTTGCATGAGCAGTTCTTC. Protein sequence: CSAQNKDSARSLLHEQFF.

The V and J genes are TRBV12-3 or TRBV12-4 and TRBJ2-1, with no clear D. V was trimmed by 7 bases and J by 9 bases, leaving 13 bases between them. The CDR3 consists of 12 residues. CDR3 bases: TGTGCCAGCACCCTCTCCGTAGGTGAGCAGTTCTTC. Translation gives CASTLSVGEQFF.